This TCR beta chain is drawn from a study of shared clonotypes between healthy human individuals. In the case of this clone: Its antigen is not known.

In germline, CDR1 is LNHNV, CDR2 YYDKDF (reference sequence). Losses at the gene ends were 4 bases for V and 7 bases for J; bases not matched to a gene: 9. This CDR3 contains 16 residues. Study results and caveats: Investigators collected only blood, and repertoires in tissues likely differ.

Donors had no recently reported acute infections or vaccinations and were HIV-negative. All donors were Caucasian adults living in Nashville, Tennessee. Produced via immunoSEQ multiplex PCR; TCRdb's table is partial and in-frame only. The top ten clones hold around 13% of a sample with fewer than 600,000 clones, 60% to 80% of them seen once. V usage is TRBV15 and J usage is TRBJ2-7, with 14 bases matching TRBD2. This receptor was identified in a middle-aged woman in good health. Some clones in this sample may be carry-over from other donors' samples. The material sequenced was PBMCs. In DNA form, the CDR3 reads TGTGCCACCAGCAAAGGGACTAGCGGGGGCCAGGGGGAGCAGTACTTC. It yields the protein CATSKGTSGGQGEQYF.